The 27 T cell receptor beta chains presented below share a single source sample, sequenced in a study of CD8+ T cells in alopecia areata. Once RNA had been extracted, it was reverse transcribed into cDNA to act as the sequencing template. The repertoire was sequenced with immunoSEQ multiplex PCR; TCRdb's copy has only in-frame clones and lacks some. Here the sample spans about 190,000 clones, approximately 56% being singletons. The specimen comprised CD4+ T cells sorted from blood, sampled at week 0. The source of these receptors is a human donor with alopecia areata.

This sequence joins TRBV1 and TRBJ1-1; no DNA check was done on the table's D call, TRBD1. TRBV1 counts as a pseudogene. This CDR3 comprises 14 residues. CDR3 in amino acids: CTNPQGAQNTEAFF. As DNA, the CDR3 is TGCACCAATCCACAGGGGGCACAGAACACTGAAGCTTTCTTT.

CDR3 sequence reads: CASSETGIREQYF. For the CDR3, the DNA is TGTGCCAGCAGTGAGACAGGAATACGGGAGCAGTACTTC. The chain recombines TRBV2 with TRBJ2-7, with D tentatively TRBD1 (6 bases). Trimming cost V 3 bases and J 7 bases, with 13 bases left between them. CDR3 size: 13 residues. Germline V gene lookup returns CDR1 SNHLY and CDR2 FYNNEI. Variable domain in full (rest from reference TRBV2 and TRBJ2-7): EPEVTQTPSHQVTQMGQEVILRCVPISNHLYFYWYRQILGQKVEFLVSFYNNEISEKSEIFDDQFSVERPDGSNFTLKIRSTKLEDSAMYFCASSETGIREQYFGPGTRLTVT.

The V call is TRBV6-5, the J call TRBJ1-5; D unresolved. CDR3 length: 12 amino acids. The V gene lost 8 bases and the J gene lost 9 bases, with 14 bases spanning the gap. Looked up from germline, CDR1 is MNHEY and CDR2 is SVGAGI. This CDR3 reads CASGREFAPQHF. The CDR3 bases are TGTGCCAGCGGACGAGAATTCGCGCCCCAGCATTTT.

CDR3 coding DNA: TGTGCCAGCAGCTTATCCAGGGGGGCTACCGGGGAGCTGTTTTTT. This codes for CASSLSRGATGELFF. The chain has TRBV7-3 and TRBJ2-2, with a possible D match to TRBD1 (7 bases). Trimming removed 2 bases at V and 5 bases at J, with 12 bases between. Germline values: CDR1 SGHTA, CDR2 FQGTGA. This CDR3 comprises 15 residues.

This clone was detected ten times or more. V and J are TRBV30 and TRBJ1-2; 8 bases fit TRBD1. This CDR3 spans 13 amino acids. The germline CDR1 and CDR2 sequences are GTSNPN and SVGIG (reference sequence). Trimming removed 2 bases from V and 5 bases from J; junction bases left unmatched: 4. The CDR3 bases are TGTGCCTGGAGTAGGGACAGGCCATATGGCTACACCTTC. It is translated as CAWSRDRPYGYTF.

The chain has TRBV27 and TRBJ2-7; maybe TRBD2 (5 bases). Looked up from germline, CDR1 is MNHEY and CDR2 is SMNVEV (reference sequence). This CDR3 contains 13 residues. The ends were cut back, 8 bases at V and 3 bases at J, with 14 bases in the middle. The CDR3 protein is CASSIREGYEQYF. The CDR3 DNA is TGTGCCAGCTCTATCCGGGAAGGCTACGAGCAGTACTTC.

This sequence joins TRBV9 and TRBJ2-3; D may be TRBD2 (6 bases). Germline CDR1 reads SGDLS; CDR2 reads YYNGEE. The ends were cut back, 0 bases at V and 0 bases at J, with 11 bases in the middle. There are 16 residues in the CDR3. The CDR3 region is CASSVVAGGSTDTQYF. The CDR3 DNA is TGTGCCAGCAGCGTAGTTGCCGGGGGAAGCACAGATACGCAGTATTTT.

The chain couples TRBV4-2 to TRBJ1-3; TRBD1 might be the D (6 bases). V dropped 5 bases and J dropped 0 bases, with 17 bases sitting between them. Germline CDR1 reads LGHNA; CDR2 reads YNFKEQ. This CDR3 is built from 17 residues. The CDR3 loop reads CASSIKDRRLSGNTIYF. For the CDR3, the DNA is TGTGCCAGCAGCATCAAGGACAGAAGACTCTCTGGAAACACCATATATTTT.

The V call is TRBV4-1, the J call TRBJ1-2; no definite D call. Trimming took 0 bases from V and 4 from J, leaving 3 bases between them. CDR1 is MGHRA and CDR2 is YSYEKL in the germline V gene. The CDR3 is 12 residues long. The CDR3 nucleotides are TGCGCCAGCAGCCAAGAGATCTATGGCTACACCTTC. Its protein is CASSQEIYGYTF.

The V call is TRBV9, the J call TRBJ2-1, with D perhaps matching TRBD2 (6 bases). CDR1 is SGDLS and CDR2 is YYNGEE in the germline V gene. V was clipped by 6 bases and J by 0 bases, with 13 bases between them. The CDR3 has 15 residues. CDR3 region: CASNVLGGSYNEQFF. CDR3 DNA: TGTGCCAGCAACGTCCTCGGGGGCTCCTACAATGAGCAGTTCTTC.

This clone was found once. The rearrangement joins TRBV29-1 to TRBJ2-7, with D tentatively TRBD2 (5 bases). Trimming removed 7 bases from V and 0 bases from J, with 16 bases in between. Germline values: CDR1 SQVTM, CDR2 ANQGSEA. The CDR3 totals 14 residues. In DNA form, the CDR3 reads TGCAGCGCCTGCGAGGGCCCTAGCTCCTACGAGCAGTACTTC. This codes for CSACEGPSSYEQYF.

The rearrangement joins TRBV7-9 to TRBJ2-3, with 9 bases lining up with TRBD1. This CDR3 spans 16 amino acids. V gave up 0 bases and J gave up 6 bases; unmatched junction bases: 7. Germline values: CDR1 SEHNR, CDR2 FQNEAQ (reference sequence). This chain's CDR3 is CASSLAGQGLRDTQYF. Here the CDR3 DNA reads TGTGCCAGCAGCTTAGCGGGACAGGGACTCCGGGATACGCAGTATTTT.

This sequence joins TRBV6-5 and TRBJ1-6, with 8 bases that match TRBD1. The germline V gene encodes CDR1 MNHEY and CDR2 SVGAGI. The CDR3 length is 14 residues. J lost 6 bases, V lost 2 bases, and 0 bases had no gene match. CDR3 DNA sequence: TGTGCCAGCAGTTACGGACAGGGTAATTCACCCCTCCACTTT. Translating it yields CASSYGQGNSPLHF.

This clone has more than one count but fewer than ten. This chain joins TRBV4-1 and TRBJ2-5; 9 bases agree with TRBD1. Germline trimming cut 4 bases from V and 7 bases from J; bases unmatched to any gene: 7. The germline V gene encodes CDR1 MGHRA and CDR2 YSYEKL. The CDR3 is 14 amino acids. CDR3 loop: CASSPRQGERTQYF. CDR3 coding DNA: TGCGCCAGCAGCCCCCGACAGGGGGAGAGGACCCAGTACTTC.

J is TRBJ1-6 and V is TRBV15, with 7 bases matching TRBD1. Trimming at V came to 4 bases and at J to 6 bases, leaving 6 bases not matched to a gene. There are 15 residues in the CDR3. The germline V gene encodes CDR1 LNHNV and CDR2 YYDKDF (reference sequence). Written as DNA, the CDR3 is TGTGCCACCAGCATCACGACAGGGCCTAATTCACCCCTCCACTTT. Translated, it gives CATSITTGPNSPLHF.

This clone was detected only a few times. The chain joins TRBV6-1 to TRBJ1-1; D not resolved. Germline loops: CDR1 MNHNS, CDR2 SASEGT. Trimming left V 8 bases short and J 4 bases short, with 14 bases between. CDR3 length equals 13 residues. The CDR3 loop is CASRRSIGTEAFF. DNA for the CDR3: TGTGCCAGCCGGCGCTCGATTGGCACTGAAGCTTTCTTT.

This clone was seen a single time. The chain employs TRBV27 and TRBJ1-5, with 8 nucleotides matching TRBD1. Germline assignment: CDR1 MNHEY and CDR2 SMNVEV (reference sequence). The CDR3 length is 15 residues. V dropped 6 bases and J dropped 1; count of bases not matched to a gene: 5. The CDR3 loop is CASRAGTGSNQPQHF. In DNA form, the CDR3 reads TGTGCCAGCAGGGCAGGGACAGGCAGCAATCAGCCCCAGCATTTT.

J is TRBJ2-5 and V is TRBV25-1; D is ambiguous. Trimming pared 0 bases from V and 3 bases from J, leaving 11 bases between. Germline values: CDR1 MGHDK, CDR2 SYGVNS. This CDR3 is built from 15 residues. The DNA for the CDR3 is TGTGCCAGCAGTGAATATCGGGTCCGCGAAGAGACCCAGTACTTC. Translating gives CASSEYRVREETQYF. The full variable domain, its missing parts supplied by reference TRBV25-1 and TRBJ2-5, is EADIYQTPRYLVIGTGKKITLECSQTMGHDKMYWYQQDPGMELHLIHYSYGVNSTEKGDLSSESTVSRIRTEHFPLTLESARPSHTSQYLCASSEYRVREETQYFGPGTRLLVL.

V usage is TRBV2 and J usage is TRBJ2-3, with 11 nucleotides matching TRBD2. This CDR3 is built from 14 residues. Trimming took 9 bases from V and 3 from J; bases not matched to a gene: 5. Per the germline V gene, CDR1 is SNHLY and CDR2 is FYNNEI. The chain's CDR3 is CASSSGGATDTQYF. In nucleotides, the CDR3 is TGTGCCAGTAGTAGCGGGGGGGCAACAGATACGCAGTATTTT.

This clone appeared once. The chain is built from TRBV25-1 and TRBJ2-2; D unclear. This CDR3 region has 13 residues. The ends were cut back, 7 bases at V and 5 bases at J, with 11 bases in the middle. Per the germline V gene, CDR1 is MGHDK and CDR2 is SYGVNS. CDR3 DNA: TGTGCCAGCACCGGACGGTCGACCGGGGAGCTGTTTTTT. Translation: CASTGRSTGELFF.

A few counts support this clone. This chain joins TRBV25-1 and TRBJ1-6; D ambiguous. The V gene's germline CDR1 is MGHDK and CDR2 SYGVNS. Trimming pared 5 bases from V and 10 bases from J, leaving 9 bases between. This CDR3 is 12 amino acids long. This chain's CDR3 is CASSSTASPLHF. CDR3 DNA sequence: TGTGCCAGCAGTTCTACAGCATCACCCCTCCACTTT. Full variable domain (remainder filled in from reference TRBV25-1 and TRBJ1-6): EADIYQTPRYLVIGTGKKITLECSQTMGHDKMYWYQQDPGMELHLIHYSYGVNSTEKGDLSSESTVSRIRTEHFPLTLESARPSHTSQYLCASSSTASPLHFGNGTRLTVT.

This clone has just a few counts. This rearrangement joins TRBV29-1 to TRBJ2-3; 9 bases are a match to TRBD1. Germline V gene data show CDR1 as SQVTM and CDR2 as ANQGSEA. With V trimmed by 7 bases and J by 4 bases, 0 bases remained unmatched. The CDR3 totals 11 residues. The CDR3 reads CSGDRADTQYF. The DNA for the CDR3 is TGCAGCGGGGACAGGGCAGATACGCAGTATTTT.

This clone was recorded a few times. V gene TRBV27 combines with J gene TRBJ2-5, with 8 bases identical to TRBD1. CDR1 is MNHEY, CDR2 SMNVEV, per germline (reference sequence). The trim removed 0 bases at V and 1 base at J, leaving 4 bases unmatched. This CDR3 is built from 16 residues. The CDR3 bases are TGTGCCAGCAGTTTATCCGTCGGACAGGGCCAAGAGACCCAGTACTTC. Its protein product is CASSLSVGQGQETQYF.

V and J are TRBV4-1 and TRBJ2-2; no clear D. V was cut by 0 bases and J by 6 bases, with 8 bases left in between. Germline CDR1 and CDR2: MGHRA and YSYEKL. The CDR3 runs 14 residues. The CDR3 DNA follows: TGCGCCAGCAGCCAAGATGAGGTCCCCGGGGAGCTGTTTTTT. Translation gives CASSQDEVPGELFF.

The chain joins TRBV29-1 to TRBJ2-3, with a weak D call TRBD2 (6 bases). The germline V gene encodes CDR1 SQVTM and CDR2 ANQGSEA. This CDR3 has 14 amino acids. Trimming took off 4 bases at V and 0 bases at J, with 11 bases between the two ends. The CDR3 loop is CSVVFGGSTDTQYF. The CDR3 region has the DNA TGCAGCGTTGTTTTCGGGGGTAGCACAGATACGCAGTATTTT.

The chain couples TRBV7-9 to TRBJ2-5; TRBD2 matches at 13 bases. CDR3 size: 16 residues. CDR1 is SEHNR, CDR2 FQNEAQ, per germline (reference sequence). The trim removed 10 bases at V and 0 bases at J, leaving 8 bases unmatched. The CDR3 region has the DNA TGTGCCACCACGACTAGCGGGGGGAGAAACCAAGAGACCCAGTACTTC. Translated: CATTTSGGRNQETQYF.

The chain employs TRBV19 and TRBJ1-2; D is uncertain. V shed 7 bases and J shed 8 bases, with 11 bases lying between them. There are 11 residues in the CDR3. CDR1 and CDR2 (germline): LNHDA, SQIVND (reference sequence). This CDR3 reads CASNYRGGYTF. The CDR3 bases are TGTGCCAGTAATTATCGTGGGGGCTACACCTTC. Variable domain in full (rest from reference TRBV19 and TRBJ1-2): DGGITQSPKYLFRKEGQNVTLSCEQNLNHDAMYWYRQDPGQGLRLIYYSQIVNDFQKGDIAEGYSVSREKKESFPLTVTSAQKNPTAFYLCASNYRGGYTFGSGTRLTVV.